This TCR beta chain originates from a study of sequential checkpoint blockade in melanoma. On the study more broadly: First-line arms were nivolumab then ipilimumab, or the reverse, randomized 1:1. Each arm's sequence ended with maintenance nivolumab.

Here immunoSEQ multiplex PCR was the method, and the copy in TCRdb shows in-frame clones only, minus some. The sample holds 9,500 to 15,000 clones, 65% to 85% seen once. CDR1 MNHEY and CDR2 SVGAGI come from the germline V gene. The CDR3 is 14 residues long. V shed 8 bases and J 2 bases; nucleotides not matched to a gene: 3. The treatment: randomized to nivolumab then ipilimumab (arm A) or the reverse (arm B). Patients had received no earlier DNA-damaging chemotherapy. Sorted cells were live CD3+CD8+, lacking CD19 and CD56, from PBMCs. The rearrangement joins TRBV6-5 to TRBJ2-7; TRBD2 agrees at 13 bases. The sequence was collected from a human donor with melanoma. The sequencing here drew on CD8+ T cells sorted from blood (inferred from file names), taken from a patient given nivolumab and ipilimumab in sequence. CDR3 nucleotide sequence: TGTGCCAGCGGACTAGCGGGGGCCCCCTACGAGCAGTACTTC. Protein product: CASGLAGAPYEQYF.